Each of the 6 T cell receptor beta chains below was sequenced from the same sample in a study of metastatic and nonmetastatic thyroid tumors (dated by TCRdb to about 2020). None of the patients had been given any treatment before thyroid surgery. The receptor library was made with PCR. Sequencing instrument: Illumina HiSeq 4000. The public reads were run again by TCRdb, first through fastp at Q25 and then through MiXCR, and only productive beta chains were kept. The table for this sample lists more than 20,000 clones; 20% to 30% of them were counted only once. Clones ranked in the top ten supply around 12% of the sample. Sequencing was carried out using tumor tissue. These receptors all come from a male donor with papillary thyroid cancer or a benign thyroid nodule (not recorded which). Some clones in this sample may be carry-over from other donors' samples.

Ten or more counts support this clone. The chain joins TRBV20-1 to TRBJ2-3; D is undetermined. This CDR3 spans 12 amino acids. CDR1 and CDR2 (germline): DFQATT, SNEGSKA (reference sequence). V lost 6 bases, J lost 4 bases, and 11 bases lay in between. CDR3 sequence (DNA): TGCAGTGCCCCCCTCGGCGCAGATACGCAGTATTTT. This encodes CSAPLGADTQYF.

This clone appeared many times. The chain recombines TRBV6-2 or TRBV6-3 with TRBJ2-5; the match to TRBD2 covers 9 bases. J gave up 4 bases and V 5 bases, and 5 bases lay outside the gene matches. Germline CDR1 MNHEY, CDR2 SVGEGT. The CDR3 sequence is 14 residues long. DNA for the CDR3: TGTGCCAGCAGTCCATGGACTAGCGCAGAGACCCAGTACTTC. Encoded protein: CASSPWTSAETQYF.

This clone was recorded only once. Written as DNA, the CDR3 is TGCGCCAGCAGCTTGACAGGCCCGAACACCGGGGAGCTGTTTTTT. It is translated as CASSLTGPNTGELFF. The V gene is TRBV5-1, the J gene TRBJ2-2; the D gene is possibly TRBD1 (5 bases). This CDR3 is built from 15 residues. V gave up 1 base and J gave up 0 bases, with 7 bases separating them. Germline V gene lookup returns CDR1 SGHRS and CDR2 YFSETQ.

Note on this clone: Relative to the germline gene, one junction end is altered; a read error may explain this. The gene calls are TRBV28 and TRBJ2-3; TRBD1 matches at 8 bases. In germline, CDR1 is MDHEN, CDR2 SYDVKM. This CDR3 has 14 amino acids. For the CDR3, the DNA is TGCGCCAGCAGTTCTGGACAGGGTGGATATACGCAGTATTTT. It is translated as CASSSGQGGYTQYF.

This clone is classed as medium-sized. This chain joins TRBV7-2 and TRBJ2-7, with TRBD1 as a possible D gene (6 bases). V was trimmed by 1 base and J by 2 bases, leaving 12 bases between them. This CDR3 has 15 amino acids. Germline V CDR1 and CDR2: SGHTA, FQGNSA. For the CDR3, the DNA is TGTGCCAGCAGCTTAGGACAGGTGATCGCCTACGAGCAGTACTTC. It codes for CASSLGQVIAYEQYF.

The chain links TRBV7-9 to TRBJ2-5; D ambiguous. Germline loops: CDR1 SEHNR, CDR2 FQNEAQ (reference sequence). CDR3 length: 16 amino acids. V was pared by 5 bases and J by 0 bases, with 16 bases between. The CDR3 is CASSQAVTSYQETQYF. The DNA of the CDR3 is TGTGCCAGCAGCCAAGCAGTGACGTCGTACCAAGAGACCCAGTACTTC.